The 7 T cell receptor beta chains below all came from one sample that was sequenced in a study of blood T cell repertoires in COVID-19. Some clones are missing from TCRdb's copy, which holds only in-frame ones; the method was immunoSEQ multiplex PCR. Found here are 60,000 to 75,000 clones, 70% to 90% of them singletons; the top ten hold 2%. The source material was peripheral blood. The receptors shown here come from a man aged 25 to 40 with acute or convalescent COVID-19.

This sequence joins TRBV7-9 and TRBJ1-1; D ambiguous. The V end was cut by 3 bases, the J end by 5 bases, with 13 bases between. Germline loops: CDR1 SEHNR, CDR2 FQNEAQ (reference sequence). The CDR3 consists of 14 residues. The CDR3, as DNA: TGTGCCAGCAGCTTTAGCGTTTCGGGGACTGAAGCTTTCTTT. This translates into CASSFSVSGTEAFF.

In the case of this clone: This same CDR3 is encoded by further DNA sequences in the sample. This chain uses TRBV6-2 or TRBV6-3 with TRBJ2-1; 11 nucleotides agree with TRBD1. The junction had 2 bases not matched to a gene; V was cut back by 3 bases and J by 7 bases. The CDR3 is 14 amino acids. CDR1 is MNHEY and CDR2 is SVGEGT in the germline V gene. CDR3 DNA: TGTGCCAGCAGTTATGGACAGGGGGCGAATGAGCAGTTCTTC. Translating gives CASSYGQGANEQFF.

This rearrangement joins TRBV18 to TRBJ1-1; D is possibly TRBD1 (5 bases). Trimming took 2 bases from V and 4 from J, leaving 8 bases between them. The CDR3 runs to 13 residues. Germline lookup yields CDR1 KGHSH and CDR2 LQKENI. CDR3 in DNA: TGTGCCAGCTCACCAAGGGGAGGCACTGAAGCTTTCTTT. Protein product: CASSPRGGTEAFF. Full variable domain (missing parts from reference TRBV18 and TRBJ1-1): NAGVMQNPRHLVRRRGQEARLRCSPMKGHSHVYWYRQLPEEGLKFMVYLQKENIIDESGMPKERFSAEFPKEGPSILRIQQVVRGDSAAYFCASSPRGGTEAFFGQGTRLTVV.

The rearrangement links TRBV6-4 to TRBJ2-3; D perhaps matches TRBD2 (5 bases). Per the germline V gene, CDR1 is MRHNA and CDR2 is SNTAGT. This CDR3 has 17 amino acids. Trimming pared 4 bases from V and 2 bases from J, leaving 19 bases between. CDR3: CASSGWVEGEDTDTQYF. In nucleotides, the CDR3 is TGTGCCAGCAGTGGCTGGGTTGAGGGCGAGGACACAGATACGCAGTATTTT.

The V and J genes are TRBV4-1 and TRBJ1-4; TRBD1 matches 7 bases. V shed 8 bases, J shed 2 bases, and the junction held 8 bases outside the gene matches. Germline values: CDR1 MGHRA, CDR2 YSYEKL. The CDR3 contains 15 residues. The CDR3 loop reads CASGPGTETNEKLFF. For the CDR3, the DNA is TGCGCCAGCGGTCCCGGGACAGAGACTAATGAAAAACTGTTTTTT.

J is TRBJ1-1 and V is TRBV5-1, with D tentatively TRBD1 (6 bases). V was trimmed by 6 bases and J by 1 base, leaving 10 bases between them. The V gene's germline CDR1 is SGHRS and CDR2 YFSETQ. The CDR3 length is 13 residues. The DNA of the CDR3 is TGCGCCAGCAAACAGGGTTCGAACACTGAAGCTTTCTTT. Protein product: CASKQGSNTEAFF.

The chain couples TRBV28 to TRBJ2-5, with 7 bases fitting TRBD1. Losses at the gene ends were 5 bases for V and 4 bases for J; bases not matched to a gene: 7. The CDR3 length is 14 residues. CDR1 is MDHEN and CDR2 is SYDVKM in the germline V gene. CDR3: CASSRKGGVETQYF. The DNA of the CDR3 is TGTGCCAGCAGTCGAAAAGGGGGCGTAGAGACCCAGTACTTC.